Listed below are T cell receptor beta chains from one sample, sequenced in a study of blood T cell repertoires in COVID-19. Clones were read by immunoSEQ multiplex PCR, and TCRdb kept only the in-frame ones, dropping some. The sample has 150,000 to 200,000 clones, around nine tenths seen once. Sequenced input: peripheral blood. The receptors shown here come from a human donor in a cohort sampled during active COVID-19. Both conserved end residues are part of each CDR3. Each record gives: J gene, V gene, D gene, CDR3 protein. D genes are given only for firm matches.

J gene: TRBJ2-7
V gene: TRBV6-2/TRBV6-3
D gene: -
CDR3 protein: CASSGPEEQYF

J gene: TRBJ2-3
V gene: TRBV2
D gene: TRBD2
CDR3 protein: CASRASGRSDTQYF

J gene: TRBJ2-7
V gene: TRBV6-1
D gene: TRBD2
CDR3 protein: CASSGGTSENLYEQYF

J gene: TRBJ1-1
V gene: TRBV10-3
D gene: TRBD1
CDR3 protein: CAIRGGQGVYAEAFF

J gene: TRBJ1-4
V gene: TRBV9
D gene: -
CDR3 protein: CASSPWGGEKLFF

J gene: TRBJ1-1
V gene: TRBV5-6
D gene: TRBD1
CDR3 protein: CASSTGGVEEAFF

J gene: TRBJ1-3
V gene: TRBV7-8
D gene: -
CDR3 protein: CATHPGSGNTIYF

J gene: TRBJ2-7
V gene: TRBV30
D gene: -
CDR3 protein: CAGRTSGYEQYF

J gene: TRBJ1-2
V gene: TRBV5-5
D gene: -
CDR3 protein: CASSHQGGLSYTF

J gene: TRBJ2-7
V gene: TRBV3-1/TRBV3-2
D gene: TRBD1
CDR3 protein: CASSRRQGSSYEQYF

J gene: TRBJ1-1
V gene: TRBV6-5
D gene: TRBD1
CDR3 protein: CASSSDRELNTEAFF

J gene: TRBJ1-3
V gene: TRBV5-4
D gene: TRBD1
CDR3 protein: CASSLAGTGASGNTIYF

J gene: TRBJ2-7
V gene: TRBV15
D gene: TRBD2
CDR3 protein: CATSGHLAGGYEQYF

J gene: TRBJ2-1
V gene: TRBV2
D gene: TRBD2
CDR3 protein: CASSEERGGHNEQFF

J gene: TRBJ1-4
V gene: TRBV5-6
D gene: TRBD1
CDR3 protein: CASSLGDRAGEEKLFF

J gene: TRBJ1-2
V gene: TRBV1
D gene: -
CDR3 protein: CTSSHPKGQGGVEKYGYTF

J gene: TRBJ1-5
V gene: TRBV9
D gene: -
CDR3 protein: CASSVGQSHQPQHF

J gene: TRBJ2-2
V gene: TRBV3-1/TRBV3-2
D gene: TRBD2
CDR3 protein: CASSQTGGRPGELFF

J gene: TRBJ1-2
V gene: TRBV3-1/TRBV3-2
D gene: -
CDR3 protein: CASSAQGPNYGYTF

J gene: TRBJ2-1
V gene: TRBV10-1
D gene: TRBD2
CDR3 protein: CASSAVAGGPHEQFF

J gene: TRBJ2-2
V gene: TRBV7-9
D gene: TRBD2
CDR3 protein: CASSWGLAGANTGELFF

J gene: TRBJ1-5
V gene: TRBV12-3/TRBV12-4
D gene: -
CDR3 protein: CASRFDYNQPQHF

J gene: TRBJ2-7
V gene: TRBV10-1
D gene: TRBD1
CDR3 protein: CASSASGQGNLSYEQYF

J gene: TRBJ2-7
V gene: TRBV6-6
D gene: -
CDR3 protein: CATSDRDNRYEQYF

J gene: TRBJ2-7
V gene: TRBV30
D gene: -
CDR3 protein: CAWTGGGVSYEQYF

J gene: TRBJ2-4
V gene: TRBV5-4
D gene: TRBD1
CDR3 protein: CASSAGDSLAKNIQYF

J gene: TRBJ2-5
V gene: TRBV24-1
D gene: -
CDR3 protein: CATSDSGGAGQETQYF

J gene: TRBJ1-5
V gene: TRBV6-6
D gene: -
CDR3 protein: CASSPGTNSPINNQPQHF

J gene: TRBJ1-2
V gene: TRBV30
D gene: -
CDR3 protein: CAWSEDLGMGYTF

J gene: TRBJ1-1
V gene: TRBV11-2
D gene: -
CDR3 protein: CASSLGARGTEAFF

J gene: TRBJ2-7
V gene: TRBV2
D gene: -
CDR3 protein: CASSVTGIYEQYF

J gene: TRBJ2-7
V gene: TRBV6-5
D gene: TRBD1
CDR3 protein: CASSPGQDRPYEQYF

J gene: TRBJ1-1
V gene: TRBV29-1
D gene: -
CDR3 protein: CSVPDIANTEAFF

J gene: TRBJ1-1
V gene: TRBV6-5
D gene: -
CDR3 protein: CASRETNTEAFF

J gene: TRBJ1-3
V gene: TRBV18
D gene: TRBD1
CDR3 protein: CASSPGTGGNTIYF